A selection of T cell receptor beta chains follows, all from one sample in a study of CD8 T cells in Susac syndrome. MiXCR was run by TCRdb on the immunoSEQ multiplex PCR reads, yielding one entry per CDR3 protein. Altogether more than 150,000 distinct CDR3 sequences are present, approximately 93% being singletons, with the ten largest covering around 0.21%. Sequenced sample: CD8+ T cells from PBMCs. The receptor source for this set is a human donor with multiple sclerosis. The CDR3 runs from the conserved cysteine through the conserved F or W. A D gene is named only where the DNA matches it firmly. A clone size is listed for some rows: how often the clone was seen (once, few, many), or a class if it is expanded.

clone_size j_call d_call v_call cdr3_aa cdr3_nt
. TRBJ2-5 . TRBV7-8 CASSLEARQTTKEWAQYF TGTGCCAGCAGCTTAGAGGCTCGTCAAACAACAAAGGAGTGGGCCCAGTACTTC
. TRBJ2-3 TRBD2 TRBV7-9 CASSLAPAGEADTQYF TGTGCCAGCAGCTTAGCGCCAGCGGGGGAAGCGGATACGCAGTATTTT
. TRBJ1-2 TRBD1 TRBV4-1 CASSQEWQGDVYTF TGCGCCAGCAGCCAAGAATGGCAGGGGGATGTCTACACCTTC
. TRBJ2-5 . TRBV5-1 CASSLDETLKETQYF TGCGCCAGCAGCTTGGATGAGACACTCAAAGAGACCCAGTACTTC
. TRBJ2-7 . TRBV29-1 CSVGTDSYEQYF TGCAGCGTGGGGACGGACTCCTACGAGCAGTACTTC
once TRBJ2-7 TRBD2 TRBV30 CAWSVMGWRWASGGNDEQYF TGTGCCTGGAGTGTTATGGGGTGGCGTTGGGCTAGCGGGGGGAATGACGAGCAGTACTTC
. TRBJ2-3 TRBD2 TRBV2 CASTNGLAGTTDTQYF TGTGCCAGCACTAACGGACTAGCGGGGACCACAGATACGCAGTATTTT
. TRBJ1-1 . TRBV6-2/TRBV6-3 CASSSADTEAFF TGTGCCAGCAGCTCCGCGGACACTGAAGCTTTCTTT
. TRBJ2-7 . TRBV29-1 CSVQTGHTYEQYF TGCAGCGTTCAAACCGGGCACACCTACGAGCAGTACTTC
. TRBJ2-1 TRBD1 TRBV15 CATSRRRDRGYWEQFF TGTGCCACCAGCAGGCGCCGGGACAGGGGGTATTGGGAGCAGTTCTTC
. TRBJ1-1 TRBD1 TRBV27 CASSSGQRTEAFF TGTGCCAGCAGTTCGGGACAGCGGACTGAAGCTTTCTTT
. TRBJ2-7 . TRBV30 CAWSNDLTGVPFEQYF TGTGCCTGGAGTAATGACCTGACAGGAGTCCCGTTCGAGCAGTACTTC
. TRBJ2-1 TRBD1 TRBV9 CASSARGPGAYNEQFF TGTGCCAGCAGTGCCAGGGGGCCAGGAGCCTACAATGAGCAGTTCTTC
. TRBJ2-1 . TRBV19 CASSIYRSSYNEQFF TGTGCCAGTAGTATTTACCGGAGCTCCTACAATGAGCAGTTCTTC
. TRBJ2-7 . TRBV15 CATSRRDRSYEQYF TGTGCCACCAGCAGGAGGGACCGATCCTACGAGCAGTACTTC
. TRBJ2-7 TRBD1 TRBV27 CASRDRGTGEQYF TGTGCCAGCCGGGACAGGGGAACGGGCGAGCAGTACTTC
. TRBJ1-1 . TRBV29-1 CSVQRVNTEAFF TGCAGCGTTCAGCGGGTGAACACTGAAGCTTTCTTT
. TRBJ1-1 . TRBV5-4 CASSSGTRGNTEAFF TGTGCCAGCAGCTCGGGAACGAGGGGTAACACTGAAGCTTTCTTT
. TRBJ2-7 . TRBV4-1 CASSQEEYRTEYF TGCGCCAGCAGCCAAGAGGAGTACAGGACGGAGTACTTC
once TRBJ2-5 TRBD1 TRBV3-1 CASSQDRNRGLETQYF TGTGCCAGCAGCCAAGATCGGAACAGGGGGCTAGAGACCCAGTACTTC
. TRBJ1-2 . TRBV29-1 CSVVGDYGYTF TGCAGCGTCGTAGGTGACTATGGCTACACCTTC
. TRBJ2-7 TRBD1 TRBV6-2/TRBV6-3 CASTEIRGQPYEQYF TGTGCCAGCACCGAGATCAGGGGGCAGCCCTACGAGCAGTACTTC
. TRBJ1-2 TRBD1 TRBV30 CAWRGQNYGYTF TGTGCCTGGAGGGGACAGAACTATGGCTACACCTTC
. TRBJ2-1 . TRBV3-1 CASSQDSTTGAGEQFF TGTGCCAGCAGCCAAGATAGCACGACGGGGGCTGGGGAGCAGTTCTTC
once TRBJ2-7 . TRBV14 CASSLGSNEQYF TGTGCCAGCAGCCTCGGGTCTAACGAGCAGTACTTC
. TRBJ2-2 . TRBV12-3/TRBV12-4 CASSPGQGELFF TGTGCCAGCAGTCCGGGACAAGGGGAGCTGTTTTTT
once TRBJ1-1 . TRBV6-4 CASSDGDTEAFF TGTGCCAGCAGTGATGGAGATACTGAAGCTTTCTTT
. TRBJ1-1 . TRBV7-8 CASRGPRGSQHTEAFF TGTGCCAGCAGGGGCCCCCGGGGGTCGCAGCACACTGAAGCTTTCTTT
. TRBJ1-2 . TRBV6-2/TRBV6-3 CAAGRDDYGYTF TGTGCAGCGGGGAGGGACGACTATGGCTACACCTTC
. TRBJ1-1 . TRBV20-1 CSARSLASTEAFF TGCAGTGCTAGAAGCCTGGCGTCCACTGAAGCTTTCTTT
. TRBJ2-7 . TRBV6-2/TRBV6-3 CASSFSPGVYEQYF TGTGCCAGCAGTTTCTCCCCTGGAGTCTACGAGCAGTACTTC
. TRBJ2-1 TRBD2 TRBV13 CASSSQGLAGSEQFF TGTGCCAGCAGCTCCCAGGGGCTAGCGGGGAGTGAGCAGTTCTTC
few TRBJ2-7 . TRBV30 CAWSEGGEQYF TGTGCCTGGAGTGAGGGCGGCGAGCAGTACTTC
. TRBJ2-3 . TRBV9 CASSVEGVPSTDTQYF TGTGCCAGCAGCGTAGAGGGAGTTCCTAGCACAGATACGCAGTATTTT
. TRBJ1-6 TRBD1 TRBV30 CAWSPPTGEDSPLHF TGTGCCTGGAGTCCCCCAACAGGGGAGGATTCACCCCTCCACTTT
. TRBJ1-1 . TRBV11-2 CASSLLRGGGTEAFF TGTGCCAGCAGCTTATTGCGAGGTGGAGGAACTGAAGCTTTCTTT
. TRBJ2-7 . TRBV5-6 CASSTGTGEQYF TGTGCCAGCAGCACAGGGACCGGCGAGCAGTACTTC